This entry lists 18 T cell receptor beta chains sequenced from one sample in a study of OX40 agonist ivuxolimab in advanced cancers. Sequenced by immunoSEQ multiplex PCR; TCRdb stores in-frame clones only, minus some. The sample has about 71,000 clones, around 80% seen once. Material: CD4+ or CD8+ T cells sorted from blood, obtained in a trial of the OX40 agonist ivuxolimab. These receptors came from an adult with an advanced solid tumor such as melanoma, head and neck, liver or kidney cancer.

This chain links TRBV27 with TRBJ2-5; D gene unclear. Trimming stripped 5 bases from V and 6 bases from J, with 7 bases between. Germline V gene lookup returns CDR1 MNHEY and CDR2 SMNVEV (reference sequence). The CDR3 loop spans 11 amino acids. The CDR3 sequence is CASSGEKTQYF. The CDR3 DNA is TGTGCCAGCAGTGGGGAAAAGACCCAGTACTTC.

Ten or more counts support this clone. The chain carries TRBV11-2 and TRBJ1-1, with 8 nucleotides matching TRBD1. The junction had 5 bases not matched to a gene; V was cut back by 5 bases and J by 3 bases. CDR3 length: 14 amino acids. Germline-derived CDR1 and CDR2 are SGHAT and FQNNGV. CDR3 region: CASSMDRDDTEAFF. The DNA for the CDR3 is TGTGCCAGCAGCATGGACAGGGATGACACTGAAGCTTTCTTT.

This clone was counted many times. CDR3 coding DNA: TGTGCCAGCTCACCAAGGTTGTTAGAGACCCAGTACTTC. Translated, it gives CASSPRLLETQYF. The chain recombines TRBV18 with TRBJ2-5; D remains ambiguous. Germline V gene data show CDR1 as KGHSH and CDR2 as LQKENI. Trimming left V 2 bases short and J 4 bases short, with 8 bases between. The CDR3 is 13 amino acids. Complete variable domain (other parts from reference TRBV18 and TRBJ2-5): NAGVMQNPRHLVRRRGQEARLRCSPMKGHSHVYWYRQLPEEGLKFMVYLQKENIIDESGMPKERFSAEFPKEGPSILRIQQVVRGDSAAYFCASSPRLLETQYFGPGTRLLVL.

V gene TRBV18 combines with J gene TRBJ2-2; a weak D match, TRBD2 (5 bases). Germline V gives CDR1 KGHSH, CDR2 LQKENI. The CDR3 runs to 16 residues. V was cut by 6 bases and J by 0 bases, with 14 bases left in between. This CDR3 reads CASSGINSPNTGELFF. The CDR3 DNA reads TGTGCCAGCTCCGGGATTAACAGTCCGAACACCGGGGAGCTGTTTTTT.

The V and J genes are TRBV2 and TRBJ1-1, with D unclear. Germline-derived CDR1 and CDR2 are SNHLY and FYNNEI. CDR3 length: 11 residues. Trimming shortened V by 6 bases and J by 9 bases, and 11 bases separated the two germline ends. CDR3 DNA: TGTGCCAGCAGGGAGGGCGTGCAAGCTTTCTTT. Its protein product is CASREGVQAFF.

This sequence joins TRBV6-4 and TRBJ1-3; D unresolved. This CDR3 spans 15 amino acids. Trimming removed 2 bases from V and 0 bases from J, with 8 bases in between. Germline loops: CDR1 MRHNA, CDR2 SNTAGT. The CDR3: CASSDGWNSGNTIYF. CDR3 coding DNA: TGTGCCAGCAGTGACGGATGGAACTCTGGAAACACCATATATTTT.

The genes are TRBV15 and TRBJ2-7; 7 nucleotides align to TRBD1. Germline loops: CDR1 LNHNV, CDR2 YYDKDF (reference sequence). Germline trimming cut 4 bases from V and 5 bases from J; bases unmatched to any gene: 8. The CDR3 sequence is 14 residues long. CDR3 bases: TGTGCCACCAGCACAAGGACAGGTTCCCACGAGCAGTACTTC. Translated: CATSTRTGSHEQYF.

Notes on this clone: Sequence at one end of the junction differs from germline and may be a read error. The CDR3 here is CASSVAGVTDTQYF. In DNA form, the CDR3 reads TGTGCCAGCAGCGTAGCGGGAGTTACAGATACGCAGTATTTT. The genes are TRBV7-2 and TRBJ2-3; 9 nucleotides align to TRBD2. This CDR3 has 14 residues. Germline lookup yields CDR1 SGHTA and CDR2 FQGNSA.

The V gene is TRBV5-8, the J gene TRBJ2-5; TRBD2 might be the D (6 bases). V was clipped by 2 bases and J by 5 bases, with 16 bases between them. The CDR3 runs 15 residues. Germline V gene lookup returns CDR1 SGHTS and CDR2 YDEGEE. DNA for the CDR3: TGTGCCAGCAGCTTCCGGGATGCCCGGGAGGAGACCCAGTACTTC. As protein: CASSFRDAREETQYF.

This clone showed up just once. J is TRBJ1-1 and V is TRBV11-3; TRBD1 matches at 9 bases. Germline V gene lookup returns CDR1 SGHNT and CDR2 YENEEA. The junction had 10 bases not matched to a gene; V was cut back by 6 bases and J by 5 bases. The CDR3 extends over 15 amino acids. The CDR3 region is CASSYSPGTGTEAFF. CDR3 sequence (DNA): TGTGCCAGCAGTTACTCACCCGGGACAGGGACTGAAGCTTTCTTT.

This rearrangement joins TRBV14 to TRBJ2-1; a weak D match, TRBD1 (5 bases). Germline V gene lookup returns CDR1 SGHDN and CDR2 FVKESK. The CDR3 has 16 residues. Trimming removed 4 bases from V and 1 base from J, with 14 bases in between. CDR3 bases: TGTGCCAGCAGCCCTCTAGGGTCAGGGTCCTACAATGAGCAGTTCTTC. Its translation: CASSPLGSGSYNEQFF.

The genes are TRBV9 and TRBJ1-2; possible D gene TRBD1, 5 bases. Germline V CDR1 and CDR2: SGDLS, YYNGEE. V was shortened by 0 bases and J by 10 bases, with 25 bases between the two germline ends. The CDR3 runs 17 residues. The CDR3 sequence is CASSVVPGSNFIGVYTF. DNA of the CDR3: TGTGCCAGCAGCGTAGTCCCAGGGAGTAATTTTATAGGGGTCTACACCTTC.

This clone was recorded a few times. The genes are TRBV7-6 and TRBJ1-6; no clear D gene. This CDR3 has 14 amino acids. V was cut by 5 bases and J by 10 bases, with 15 bases left in between. The germline gives CDR1 SGHVS, CDR2 FNYEAQ. CDR3 nucleotides: TGTGCCAGCAGCCCTATCGGGCGGGAATCACCCCTCCACTTT. It codes for CASSPIGRESPLHF.

The genes are TRBV6-5 and TRBJ1-5, with D hard to call. Trimming left V 0 bases short and J 4 bases short, with 7 bases between. Germline assignment: CDR1 MNHEY and CDR2 SVGAGI. This CDR3 region has 14 residues. The CDR3 protein is CASSYSGRNQPQHF. Here the CDR3 DNA reads TGTGCCAGCAGTTACTCTGGGCGGAATCAGCCCCAGCATTTT.

The J gene is TRBJ1-2, the V gene TRBV6-1, with D perhaps matching TRBD1 (5 bases). This CDR3 comprises 13 residues. Germline V gene sequence: CDR1 MNHNS, CDR2 SASEGT. Trimming took off 6 bases at V and 6 bases at J, with 14 bases between the two ends. The CDR3 here is CASSMTEPNGYTF. The CDR3 nucleotides are TGTGCCAGCAGCATGACAGAACCTAATGGCTACACCTTC.

The J gene is TRBJ1-2, the V gene TRBV19, with D perhaps matching TRBD1 (6 bases). The germline gives CDR1 LNHDA, CDR2 SQIVND (reference sequence). V was pared by 10 bases and J by 7 bases, with 28 bases between. The CDR3 contains 16 residues. The CDR3: CATKVDPGQLATGYTF. CDR3 sequence (DNA): TGTGCCACGAAAGTTGATCCGGGACAATTGGCGACTGGCTACACCTTC.

The V and J genes are TRBV10-3 and TRBJ1-5; a possible D gene is TRBD1 (5 bases). CDR1 ENHRY and CDR2 SYGVKD come from the germline V gene. V dropped 8 bases and J dropped 2 bases, with 13 bases sitting between them. The CDR3 spans 14 residues. CDR3 sequence (DNA): TGTGCCATCTGGAGAGGGGTAGGCAATCAGCCCCAGCATTTT. It encodes CAIWRGVGNQPQHF.

The rearrangement joins TRBV11-2 to TRBJ1-1; 8 bases are shared with TRBD1. There are 15 residues in the CDR3. V gave up 5 bases and J gave up 5 bases; unmatched junction bases: 10. CDR1 is SGHAT, CDR2 FQNNGV, per germline. The DNA for the CDR3 is TGTGCCAGCAGCCCGGACTTGGACAGGGTAACTGAAGCTTTCTTT. Its translation: CASSPDLDRVTEAFF.